The source of this T cell receptor beta chain is a study of cytomegalovirus exposure and HLA in healthy donors. Study overall: Early released data comprised 80 million to 100 million unique TCRs from HLA-typed donors.

With regard to this clone: The target antigen is unknown.

Overall study results and limits: Most TCR sequences were uncommon, yet certain public TCRs appeared in many donors.

In the PCR, 60 Vbeta and 13 Jbeta primers were used. Generated by immunoSEQ multiplex PCR, the TCRdb table keeps only in-frame clones and is missing some. The sample holds under 150,000 clones, about 9.1% seen once. The V gene's germline CDR1 is SGHTA and CDR2 FQGTGA. The CDR3 is 15 amino acids. V shed 1 base and J 6 bases; nucleotides not matched to a gene: 6. The clonotype originates from a middle-aged woman in good health and CMV-seropositive. The specimen was PBMCs. V is TRBV7-3 and J is TRBJ2-3; TRBD2 matches at 8 bases. The CDR3 region has the DNA TGTGCCAGCAGCTTAAAAGGCGGGGGGCGGGATACGCAGTATTTT. Translation: CASSLKGGGRDTQYF.